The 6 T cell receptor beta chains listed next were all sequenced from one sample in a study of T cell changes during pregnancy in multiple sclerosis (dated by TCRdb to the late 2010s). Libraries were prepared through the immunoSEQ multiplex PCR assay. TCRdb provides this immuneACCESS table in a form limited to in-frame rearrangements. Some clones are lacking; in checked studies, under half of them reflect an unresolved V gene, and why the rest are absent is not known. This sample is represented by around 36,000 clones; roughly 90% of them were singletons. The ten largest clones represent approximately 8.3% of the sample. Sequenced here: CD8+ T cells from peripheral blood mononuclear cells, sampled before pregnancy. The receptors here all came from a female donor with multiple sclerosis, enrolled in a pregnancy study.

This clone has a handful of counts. The CDR3 sequence is CASSQDTSGSGTDTQYF. CDR3 sequence (DNA): TGCGCCAGCAGCCAAGATACTAGCGGGAGTGGCACAGATACGCAGTATTTT. The chain employs TRBV5-1 and TRBJ2-3, with 11 positions matching TRBD2. CDR3 length equals 17 residues. The ends lost 4 bases at V and 1 base at J; junction bases unmatched: 8. In germline, CDR1 is SGHRS, CDR2 YFSETQ.

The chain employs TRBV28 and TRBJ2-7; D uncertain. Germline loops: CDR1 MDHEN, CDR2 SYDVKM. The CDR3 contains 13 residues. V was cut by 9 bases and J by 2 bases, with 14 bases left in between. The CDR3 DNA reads TGTGCCAGTTACCAAATGGGCGCCTACGAGCAGTACTTC. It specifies CASYQMGAYEQYF.

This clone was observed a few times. CDR3 sequence (DNA): TGCGCCAGCAGCCAAGAACGGACAGGGGGAACAATCAATGAGCAGTTCTTC. Its protein is CASSQERTGGTINEQFF. The rearrangement joins TRBV4-3 to TRBJ2-1, with 10 bases identical to TRBD1. The J segment lost 6 bases and the V segment lost 0 bases, leaving 8 bases of the junction unmatched. Germline V lookup: CDR1 LGHNA, CDR2 YSLEER. This CDR3 has 17 residues.

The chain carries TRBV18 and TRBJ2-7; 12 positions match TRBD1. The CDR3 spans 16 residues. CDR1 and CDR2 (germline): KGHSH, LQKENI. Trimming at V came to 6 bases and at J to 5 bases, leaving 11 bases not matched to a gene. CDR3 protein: CASSPDGTGGLDEQYF. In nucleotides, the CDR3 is TGTGCCAGCTCTCCCGATGGGACAGGGGGCTTGGACGAGCAGTACTTC.

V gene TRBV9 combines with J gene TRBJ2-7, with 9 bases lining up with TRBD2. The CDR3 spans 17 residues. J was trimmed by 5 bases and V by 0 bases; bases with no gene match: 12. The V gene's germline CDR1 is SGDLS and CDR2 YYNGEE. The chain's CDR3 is CASSVEGGRASVDEQYF. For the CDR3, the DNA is TGTGCCAGCAGCGTAGAGGGCGGGAGGGCCTCGGTTGACGAGCAGTACTTC.

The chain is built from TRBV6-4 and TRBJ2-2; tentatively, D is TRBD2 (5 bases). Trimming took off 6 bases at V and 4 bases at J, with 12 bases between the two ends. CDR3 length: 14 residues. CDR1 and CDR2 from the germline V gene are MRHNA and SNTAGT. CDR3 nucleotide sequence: TGTGCCAGCAGAGCGGACCCGGGCACCGGGGAGCTGTTTTTT. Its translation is CASRADPGTGELFF.